Described below is a single TCR beta chain sequence and its context. The data were taken from a study of monozygotic twins with inflammatory bowel disease. The quantity of total RNA per TCR library was about 3.5 ug. Both TCRalpha and TCRbeta cDNA were subjected to two nested PCRs lasting roughly 16 and 10 cycles. Reprocessing the 5' RACE reads, TCRdb reports a single entry for every CDR3 protein and omits DNA. The sample holds approximately 380,000 distinct CDR3 sequences. Germline V gives CDR1 SQVTM, CDR2 ANQGSEA. The CDR3 totals 11 residues. The sample consisted of blood. The chain has TRBV29-1 and TRBJ2-4. The receptor was derived from a human donor with ulcerative colitis or Crohn's disease, or a healthy co-twin of an affected twin (not recorded which). The CDR3: CSFRTENIQYF.